A single TCR beta chain is shown here with its context. These data come from a study of CD8 T cells in Susac syndrome. CDR1 and CDR2 from the germline V gene are SEHNR and FQNEAQ (reference sequence). V was pared by 3 bases and J by 1 base, with 8 bases between. This CDR3 is built from 14 residues. Reverse transcription of roughly 0.45 to 1 ug RNA was performed with random hexamers. Each CDR3 protein gets one entry after TCRdb re-called the immunoSEQ multiplex PCR reads with MiXCR. In the table there are 65,000 to 85,000 distinct CDR3 sequences, 80% to 95% of which are singletons. The chain couples TRBV7-9 to TRBJ2-3; weak D call: TRBD1 (5 bases). The receptor was isolated from a human donor with Susac syndrome. Sample: CD8+ T cells from PBMCs. The CDR3 is CASSFSTGTDTQYF. The CDR3 coding sequence is TGTGCCAGCAGCTTCTCGACAGGCACAGATACGCAGTATTTT.